The clone carrying this T cell receptor (beta chain) was detected ten times or more. The antigen is unknown. The data originate from a study of T cell repertoires in cytomegalovirus infection. Background on the study: Indications came from public TCR beta signatures; they pointed to CMV infection and to a matching HLA type. Whole-study results and caveats: Cumulative public TCR beta family frequency identified CMV carriers with the relevant HLA. Predominance within the ex vivo response was attributable to HLA-C-restricted CMV-specific TCR beta clonotypes.

One entry per CDR3 protein, called by TCRdb with MiXCR from the reads. The data show 450,000 to 550,000 distinct CDR3 sequences, approximately 16% seen once. The sample taken for sequencing was CD8+ T cells from PBMCs. The TCR comes from a human donor in good health (CMV status not recorded). Some clones in this sample may be carry-over from other donors' samples.

CDR3 DNA sequence: TGTGCCAGCAGCTTAGCGATATTTGTAGGACAGGGGGCGGGGGAGACCCAGTACTTC. It is translated as CASSLAIFVGQGAGETQYF. The gene calls are TRBV7-8 and TRBJ2-5, with 11 bases lining up with TRBD1. V lost 0 bases and J lost 5; bases outside the gene matches: 14. The length of the CDR3 is 19 residues. The V gene's germline CDR1 is SGHVS and CDR2 FQNEAQ.